Shown below are 25 T cell receptor beta chains from a single sample sequenced in a study of human T cells and chemical hapten exposure. MiXCR, applied by TCRdb to the RACE reads, yields one record per CDR3 protein. The repertoire holds more than 250,000 distinct CDR3 sequences, with roughly 7.7% as singletons. The time point here: pre-sensitization, week 0. Treatment meaning: therapeutic diphenylcyclopropenone sensitization with weekly scalp DPC. The source material was whole blood, sampled in connection with sensitization to the hapten diphenylcyclopropenone (DPC). The origin of the receptors is a man between 18 and 29 years old with alopecia areata. Some clones in this sample may be carry-over from other donors' samples.

The chain carries TRBV7-2 and TRBJ2-5; tentatively, D is TRBD2 (5 bases). The V gene lost 4 bases and the J gene lost 7 bases, with 13 bases spanning the gap. Germline V CDR1 and CDR2: SGHTA, FQGNSA. CDR3 length: 13 residues. The CDR3 coding sequence is TGTGCCAGCAGCTATAGCGATCAGACGACCCAGTACTTC. It is translated as CASSYSDQTTQYF.

This clonotype was seen a single time. Without the conserved terminal phenylalanine or tryptophan, this CDR3 likely stems from a read error. The chain joins TRBV4-1 to TRBJ2-3; TRBD2 agrees at 10 bases. V lost 4 bases, J lost 1 base, and 2 bases stayed unmatched. The CDR3 is 15 amino acids. Germline V gives CDR1 MGHRA, CDR2 YSYEKL. CDR3 sequence: CASSPTSGRTDTQYS. CDR3 coding DNA: TGCGCCAGCAGCCCGACTAGCGGGCGCACAGATACGCAGTATTCT.

The J gene is TRBJ2-5, the V gene TRBV29-1, with D unresolved. Germline CDR1 is SQVTM and CDR2 is ANQGSEA. The CDR3 runs 12 residues. Trimming took off 3 bases at V and 5 bases at J, with 10 bases between the two ends. DNA of the CDR3: TGCAGCGTTGAGGTGAACCGGGAGACCCAGTACTTC. This gives the protein CSVEVNRETQYF.

This clonotype was recorded at least ten times. This rearrangement joins TRBV2 to TRBJ2-1; 10 bases map to TRBD1. The CDR3 runs to 16 residues. The V segment lost 2 bases and the J segment 2 bases; nucleotides outside the gene matches: 3. In germline, CDR1 is SNHLY, CDR2 FYNNEI. The CDR3 DNA reads TGTGCCAGCAGTGAAAGGGACAGGGGTCCCTACAATGAGCAGTTCTTC. It encodes CASSERDRGPYNEQFF.

This clonotype came up once. The chain has TRBV12-3 or TRBV12-4 and TRBJ1-1; tentatively, D is TRBD1 (6 bases). The germline V and J ends were trimmed by 6 bases and 5 bases, with 13 bases remaining between them. This CDR3 spans 13 amino acids. In DNA form, the CDR3 reads TGTGCCAGCAGATACGCAGGGGAAACTGAAGCTTTCTTT. Its protein product is CASRYAGETEAFF.

This clonotype has a count of ten or more. This chain uses TRBV4-1 with TRBJ1-3; perhaps TRBD1 as D (6 bases). The CDR3 sequence is 21 residues long. Trimming took off 1 base at V and 0 bases at J, with 25 bases between the two ends. Germline CDR1 reads MGHRA; CDR2 reads YSYEKL. CDR3: CASSQAPPGASFYSSGNTIYF. As DNA, the CDR3 is TGCGCCAGCAGCCAAGCCCCACCAGGGGCAAGCTTCTACAGCTCTGGAAACACCATATATTTT.

The chain recombines TRBV6-5 with TRBJ1-5; tentative D call: TRBD1 (5 bases). Per the germline V gene, CDR1 is MNHEY and CDR2 is SVGAGI. The CDR3 sequence is 14 residues long. With 4 bases removed from V and 3 bases from J, the gap between germline ends came to 10 bases. CDR3 residues: CASSSGPNNQPQHF. Here the CDR3 DNA reads TGTGCCAGCAGTTCGGGACCGAACAATCAGCCCCAGCATTTT.

The chain is built from TRBV12-3 or TRBV12-4 and TRBJ2-5; the D gene is possibly TRBD1 (5 bases). The CDR3 length is 14 residues. Trimming pared 4 bases from V and 3 bases from J, leaving 12 bases between. The CDR3 here is CASSSRPGKETQYF. CDR3 nucleotides: TGTGCCAGCAGTTCCCGCCCAGGGAAAGAGACCCAGTACTTC.

This clonotype appeared a few times. V gene TRBV20-1 combines with J gene TRBJ2-7; weak D call: TRBD2 (6 bases). The CDR3 covers 15 residues. The V end was cut by 3 bases, the J end by 9 bases, with 24 bases between. Germline assignment: CDR1 DFQATT and CDR2 SNEGSKA (reference sequence). The DNA for the CDR3 is TGCAGTGCTAGTAGTTACGTGCCCCGGGGGACCGTGCAGTACTTC. It encodes CSASSYVPRGTVQYF.

This clonotype was seen more than once but under ten times. The V gene is TRBV7-3, the J gene TRBJ2-3; TRBD2 matches at 8 bases. Germline CDR1 reads SGHTA; CDR2 reads FQGTGA. With V trimmed by 8 bases and J by 6 bases, 13 bases remained unmatched. This CDR3 is built from 15 residues. Written as DNA, the CDR3 is TGTGCCAGCGGGGACCCGGGACTAGGCATGGATACGCAGTATTTT. It specifies CASGDPGLGMDTQYF.

At least ten counts were recorded for this clonotype. V and J are TRBV7-2 and TRBJ1-1, with D tentatively TRBD1 (6 bases). The CDR3 has 17 residues. Germline assignment: CDR1 SGHTA and CDR2 FQGNSA. V was clipped by 5 bases and J by 6 bases, with 25 bases between them. The CDR3 region is CASSRRRSGGAGAEAFF. CDR3 DNA: TGTGCCAGCAGCCGCCGACGTAGTGGGGGGGCCGGGGCTGAAGCTTTCTTT.

The chain links TRBV29-1 to TRBJ2-7, with 8 positions matching TRBD1. The CDR3 loop spans 13 amino acids. CDR1 SQVTM and CDR2 ANQGSEA come from the germline V gene. CDR3 residues: CTRPQGADYEQYV. The DNA for the CDR3 is TGCACTAGACCCCAGGGGGCCGACTACGAGCAGTACGTC.

The sample holds a few counts of this clonotype. The gene calls are TRBV4-2 and TRBJ2-7; TRBD1 agrees at 9 bases. V gave up 1 base and J gave up 4 bases; unmatched junction bases: 5. Per the germline V gene, CDR1 is LGHNA and CDR2 is YNFKEQ. CDR3 size: 15 residues. CDR3 sequence (DNA): TGTGCCAGCAGCCAAGCGTTGGACAGGGGATACGAGCAGTACTTC. It yields the protein CASSQALDRGYEQYF.

The J gene is TRBJ2-3, the V gene TRBV11-2; 7 bases align to TRBD2. Germline-derived CDR1 and CDR2 are SGHAT and FQNNGV. The CDR3 sequence is 16 residues long. V gave up 1 base and J gave up 2 bases; unmatched junction bases: 6. DNA for the CDR3: TGTGCCAGCAGCTTAGCAAGGCGGGGGTTCACAGATACGCAGTATTTT. It specifies CASSLARRGFTDTQYF. Full variable domain (missing parts from reference TRBV11-2 and TRBJ2-3): EAGVAQSPRYKIIEKRQSVAFWCNPISGHATLYWYQQILGQGPKLLIQFQNNGVVDDSQLPKDRFSAERLKGVDSTLKIQPAKLEDSAVYLCASSLARRGFTDTQYFGPGTRLTVL.

This clonotype has a handful of counts. This chain uses TRBV15 with TRBJ2-3; no clear D gene. This CDR3 has 15 amino acids. The germline V and J ends were trimmed by 0 bases and 1 base, with 8 bases remaining between them. The germline gives CDR1 LNHNV, CDR2 YYDKDF (reference sequence). The DNA of the CDR3 is TGTGCCACCAGCAGAGACAGGTCAGGCACAGATACGCAGTATTTT. It specifies CATSRDRSGTDTQYF.

The table lists this clonotype with many counts. The rearrangement joins TRBV6-2 or TRBV6-3 to TRBJ2-1, with 7 nucleotides matching TRBD1. V dropped 6 bases and J dropped 7; count of bases not matched to a gene: 15. This CDR3 comprises 16 residues. The germline gives CDR1 MNHEY, CDR2 SVGEGT. The chain's CDR3 is CASRPRGRGTVNEQFF. CDR3 DNA sequence: TGTGCCAGCAGGCCAAGGGGGCGAGGGACCGTTAATGAGCAGTTCTTC.

This clonotype has more than one count but fewer than ten. The chain employs TRBV7-6 and TRBJ1-3, with D uncertain. Germline-derived CDR1 and CDR2 are SGHVS and FNYEAQ. V was clipped by 4 bases and J by 0 bases, with 19 bases between them. The CDR3 contains 18 residues. The CDR3 region has the DNA TGTGCCAGCAGCTCACCCAAGGGAGGGTCTAGCTCTGGAAACACCATATATTTT. It is translated as CASSSPKGGSSSGNTIYF.

This clonotype was counted ten times or more. The rearrangement links TRBV3-1 to TRBJ2-5, with 12 bases matching TRBD2. Looked up from germline, CDR1 is LGHDT and CDR2 is YNNKEL (reference sequence). Trimming cost V 4 bases and J 4 bases; bases outside gene matches: 7. The CDR3 sequence is 16 residues long. CDR3: CASSPPSGGAGETQYF. The CDR3 DNA is TGTGCCAGCAGCCCACCTAGCGGGGGGGCGGGAGAGACCCAGTACTTC.

This clonotype has a count of ten or more. The chain uses TRBV10-2 and TRBJ1-2; a weak D match, TRBD1 (5 bases). Germline assignment: CDR1 WSHSY and CDR2 SAAADI. The CDR3 is made up of 14 amino acids. Trimming stripped 3 bases from V and 4 bases from J, with 12 bases between. The CDR3 here is CASSDRVQAYGYTF. In nucleotides, the CDR3 is TGCGCCAGCAGTGACAGGGTTCAAGCCTATGGCTACACCTTC.

This clonotype occurred a few times. The chain combines TRBV5-6 with TRBJ1-5; perhaps TRBD1 as D (5 bases). The CDR3 has 15 residues. Germline CDR1 is SGHDT and CDR2 is YYEEEE. V lost 2 bases and J lost 7, with 16 bases in between. CDR3 nucleotide sequence: TGTGCCAGCAGCTTCGGGACTAGCCGCGGACAGCCCCAGCATTTT. Translated, it gives CASSFGTSRGQPQHF.

The chain carries TRBV29-1 and TRBJ2-3, with a weak D call TRBD2 (5 bases). The CDR3 is 11 residues long. The germline V gene has CDR1 SQVTM and CDR2 ANQGSEA. The V end was cut by 8 bases, the J end by 5 bases, with 11 bases between. CDR3 sequence: CSSRTEDTQYF. CDR3 in DNA: TGCAGCTCCCGGACTGAAGATACGCAGTATTTT.

This clonotype showed up just a few times. This chain connects TRBV9 to TRBJ1-2; 7 positions agree with TRBD1. CDR1 and CDR2 from the germline V gene are SGDLS and YYNGEE. V was clipped by 2 bases and J by 0 bases; unmatched bases: 4. The CDR3 is 15 residues long. The CDR3 DNA sequence: TGTGCCAGCAGCGTCCGGGACAGTCCTAACTATGGCTACACCTTC. This translates into CASSVRDSPNYGYTF.

This clonotype came up a few times. The V call is TRBV6-5, the J call TRBJ1-2, with 7 bases aligning to TRBD1. This CDR3 comprises 18 residues. Germline V gene data show CDR1 as MNHEY and CDR2 as SVGAGI. J was trimmed by 1 base and V by 0 bases; bases with no gene match: 11. CDR3 sequence (DNA): TGTGCCAGCAGTTACTCGACAGGGCTTCCGCTTAATAACTATGGCTACACCTTC. Amino acid sequence: CASSYSTGLPLNNYGYTF.

This clonotype turned up a few times. The chain carries TRBV7-2 and TRBJ1-3; D gene ambiguous. The germline V gene encodes CDR1 SGHTA and CDR2 FQGNSA. The V gene lost 5 bases and the J gene lost 0 bases, with 8 bases spanning the gap. The CDR3 totals 14 residues. The CDR3 DNA reads as TGTGCCAGCAGCCCCTGGAGCTCTGGAAACACCATATATTTT. Translation gives CASSPWSSGNTIYF.

The gene calls are TRBV3-1 and TRBJ2-1; no firm D call. This CDR3 is built from 16 residues. V lost 0 bases and J 0 bases, leaving 9 bases between the germline ends. Germline V gene sequence: CDR1 LGHDT, CDR2 YNNKEL (reference sequence). The CDR3 loop is CASSQDIRSSYNEQFF. The CDR3 DNA is TGTGCCAGCAGCCAAGATATAAGGAGCTCCTACAATGAGCAGTTCTTC.